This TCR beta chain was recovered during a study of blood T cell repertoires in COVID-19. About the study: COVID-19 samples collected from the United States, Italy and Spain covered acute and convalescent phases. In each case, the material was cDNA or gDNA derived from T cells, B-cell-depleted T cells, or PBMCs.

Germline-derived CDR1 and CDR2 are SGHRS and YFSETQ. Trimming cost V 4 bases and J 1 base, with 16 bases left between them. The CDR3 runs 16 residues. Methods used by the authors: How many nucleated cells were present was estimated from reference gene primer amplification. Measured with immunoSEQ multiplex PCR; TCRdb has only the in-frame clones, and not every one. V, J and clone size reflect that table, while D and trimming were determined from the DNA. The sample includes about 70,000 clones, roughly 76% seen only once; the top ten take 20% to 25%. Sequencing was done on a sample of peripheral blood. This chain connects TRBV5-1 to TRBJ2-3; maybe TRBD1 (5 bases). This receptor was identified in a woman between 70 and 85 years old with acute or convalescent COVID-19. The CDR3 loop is CASSGRWGGGTDTQYF. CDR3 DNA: TGCGCCAGCAGCGGTCGTTGGGGCGGTGGCACAGATACGCAGTATTTT.